This T cell receptor beta chain comes out of a study of blood T cells in healthy people across ages. Findings and limits, study-wide: It was the long-lived donors that had more naive CD4+ cells and higher diversity than aged donors.

A second about 7 to 12 cycle PCR used barcoded and J-beta primers. TCRdb used MiXCR to reprocess the 5' RACE reads, holding one entry per CDR3 protein. The table shows about 670,000 distinct CDR3 sequences, with more than 45% occurring only once. With regard to this clonotype: Its antigen remains unidentified. Possible read error: a much larger clone is one base away.

The CDR3 length is 14 residues. Germline lookup yields CDR1 LGHNA and CDR2 YNFKEQ. The chain uses TRBV4-2 and TRBJ2-5, with 8 bases that match TRBD1. Material: blood. The sequence derives from a woman of 80 years or more in good health. The CDR3 DNA reads as TGTACCAGCAGCCCAACTGACAGGGGCGAGACCCAGTACTTC. Protein product: CTSSPTDRGETQYF.